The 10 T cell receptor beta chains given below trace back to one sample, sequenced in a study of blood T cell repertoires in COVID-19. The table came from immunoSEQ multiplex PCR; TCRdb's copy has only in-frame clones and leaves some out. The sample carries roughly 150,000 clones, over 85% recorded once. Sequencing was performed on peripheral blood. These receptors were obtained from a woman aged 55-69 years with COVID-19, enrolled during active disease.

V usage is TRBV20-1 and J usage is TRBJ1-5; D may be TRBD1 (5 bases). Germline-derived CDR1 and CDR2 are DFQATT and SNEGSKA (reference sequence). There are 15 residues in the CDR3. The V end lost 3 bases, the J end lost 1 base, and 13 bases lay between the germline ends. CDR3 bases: TGCAGTGCTAGTGGCGACCGGGGGAGCAATCAGCCCCAGCATTTT. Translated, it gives CSASGDRGSNQPQHF.

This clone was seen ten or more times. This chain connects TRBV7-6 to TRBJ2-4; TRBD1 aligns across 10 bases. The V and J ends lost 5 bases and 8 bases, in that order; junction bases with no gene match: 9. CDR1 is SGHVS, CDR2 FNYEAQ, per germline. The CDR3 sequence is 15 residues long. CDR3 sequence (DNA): TGTGCCAGCAGCCTTACCGGGACAGGGGCAGACATTCAGTACTTC. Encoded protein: CASSLTGTGADIQYF.

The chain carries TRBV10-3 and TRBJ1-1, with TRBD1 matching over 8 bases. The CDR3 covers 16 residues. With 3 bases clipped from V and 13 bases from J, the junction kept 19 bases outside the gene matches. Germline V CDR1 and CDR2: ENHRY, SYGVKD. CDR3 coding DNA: TGTGCCATCAGTGACTTAGGCAGGGGGCGCCGCCGTCAGGTTTTCTTT. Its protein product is CAISDLGRGRRRQVFF.

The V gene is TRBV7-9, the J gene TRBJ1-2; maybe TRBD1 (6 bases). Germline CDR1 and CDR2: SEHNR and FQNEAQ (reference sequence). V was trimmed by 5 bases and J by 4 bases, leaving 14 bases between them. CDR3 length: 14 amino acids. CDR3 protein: CASSPTGGVYGYTF. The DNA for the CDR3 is TGTGCCAGCAGCCCGACAGGAGGTGTCTATGGCTACACCTTC.

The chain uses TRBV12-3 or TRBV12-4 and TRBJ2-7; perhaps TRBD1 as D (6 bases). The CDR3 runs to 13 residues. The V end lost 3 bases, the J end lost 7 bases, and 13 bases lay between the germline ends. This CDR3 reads CASSFTRGREQYF. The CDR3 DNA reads TGTGCCAGCAGTTTCACCAGGGGAAGGGAGCAGTACTTC.

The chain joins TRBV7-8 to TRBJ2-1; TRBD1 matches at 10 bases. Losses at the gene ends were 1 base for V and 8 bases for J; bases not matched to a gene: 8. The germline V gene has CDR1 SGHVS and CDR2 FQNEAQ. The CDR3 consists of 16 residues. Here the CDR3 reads CASSLEVVGTGDEQFF. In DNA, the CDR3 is TGTGCCAGCAGCTTAGAAGTCGTTGGGACAGGGGATGAGCAGTTCTTC. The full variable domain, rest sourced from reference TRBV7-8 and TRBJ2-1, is GAGVSQSPRYKVAKRGQDVALRCDPISGHVSLFWYQQALGQGPEFLTYFQNEAQLDKSGLPSDRFFAERPEGSVSTLKIQRTQQEDSAVYLCASSLEVVGTGDEQFFGPGTRLTVL.

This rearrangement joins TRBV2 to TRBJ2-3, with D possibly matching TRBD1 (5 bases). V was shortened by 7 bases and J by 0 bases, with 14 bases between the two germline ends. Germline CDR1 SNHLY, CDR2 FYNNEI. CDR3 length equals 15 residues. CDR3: CASMPGPISTDTQYF. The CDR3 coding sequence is TGTGCCAGCATGCCAGGGCCCATTAGCACAGATACGCAGTATTTT.

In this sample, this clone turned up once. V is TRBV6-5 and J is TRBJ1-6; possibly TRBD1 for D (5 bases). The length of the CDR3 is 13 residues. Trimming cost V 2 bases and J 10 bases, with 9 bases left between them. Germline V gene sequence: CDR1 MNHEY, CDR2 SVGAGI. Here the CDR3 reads CASSYIQGSPLHF. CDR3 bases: TGTGCCAGCAGTTACATTCAGGGATCACCCCTCCACTTT.

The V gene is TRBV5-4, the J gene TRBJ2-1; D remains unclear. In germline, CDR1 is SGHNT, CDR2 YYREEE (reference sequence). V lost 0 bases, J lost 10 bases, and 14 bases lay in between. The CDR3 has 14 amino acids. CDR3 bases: TGTGCCAGCAGCTTGGGCTCCAGCGATCGGGAGCAGTTCTTC. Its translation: CASSLGSSDREQFF.

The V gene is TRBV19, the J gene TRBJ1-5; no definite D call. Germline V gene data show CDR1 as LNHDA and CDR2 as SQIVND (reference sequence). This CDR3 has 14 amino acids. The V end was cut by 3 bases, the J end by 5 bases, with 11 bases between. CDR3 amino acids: CASSIGESYQPQHF. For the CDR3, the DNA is TGTGCCAGTAGTATCGGGGAGTCGTATCAGCCCCAGCATTTT.